This section outlines one T cell receptor (beta chain) sequence together with its context. The data originate from a study of blood T cell repertoires in COVID-19. Across the whole study: Sample material is recorded as cDNA or gDNA derived from T cells, B-cell-depleted T cells, or PBMCs.

V was clipped by 7 bases and J by 0 bases, with 10 bases between them. Germline V gene data show CDR1 as SGHRS and CDR2 as YFSETQ. The CDR3 has 13 residues. In the authors' methods: Estimation of nucleated cell counts relied on the amplification of reference gene primers. Clones were sequenced by immunoSEQ multiplex PCR, and TCRdb holds only the in-frame ones, with some missing. The V and J calls and clone size come from that table; D and trimming were worked out from the DNA. The repertoire consists of under 200,000 clones, with 60% to 85% occurring once and the leading ten covering roughly 3.1%. The specimen was peripheral blood. The V and J genes are TRBV5-1 and TRBJ1-1; TRBD1 is a possible D gene (5 bases). The TCR sequence derives from a man between 65 and 79 years old with acute or convalescent COVID-19. This CDR3 reads CASGGDLNTEAFF. For the CDR3, the DNA is TGCGCCAGCGGAGGGGATTTGAACACTGAAGCTTTCTTT.